The rows below give T cell receptor beta chains drawn from one sample of a study of T cells after yellow fever vaccination. TCRdb re-called the 5' RACE reads with MiXCR, one entry per CDR3 protein. This table has more than 450,000 distinct CDR3 sequences, less than 25% appearing once. The sequences come from PBMCs, collected 21 days after the first yellow fever vaccination. Receptors originate from a man in his late teens or twenties who received the YFV17D yellow fever vaccine. Both conserved end residues are part of each CDR3.

CDR3: CASSTARGREEQFF; J: TRBJ2-1; V: TRBV7-9
CDR3: CASSQEPIDRAHEQYF; J: TRBJ2-7; V: TRBV4-3
CDR3: CASRGSGGPLTYNEQFF; J: TRBJ2-1; V: TRBV7-2
CDR3: CASSPDSGGGYTF; J: TRBJ1-2; V: TRBV7-3
CDR3: CASSRTRGSLSNYGYTF; J: TRBJ1-2; V: TRBV5-1
CDR3: CASRGEGGSYEQYF; J: TRBJ2-7; V: TRBV6-2/TRBV6-3
CDR3: CASSPQGPTGELFF; J: TRBJ2-2; V: TRBV5-1
CDR3: CSASDSYRGELFF; J: TRBJ2-2; V: TRBV20-1
CDR3: CASSLGGGIQTQYF; J: TRBJ2-5; V: TRBV7-3
CDR3: CASSEVGGGADTQYF; J: TRBJ2-3; V: TRBV2
CDR3: CASSHGHTRDRGTEAFF; J: TRBJ1-1; V: TRBV4-1
CDR3: CASTLRGTGGKTLHF; J: TRBJ1-6; V: TRBV12-3/TRBV12-4
CDR3: CASSVSGTFSSGANVLTF; J: TRBJ2-6; V: TRBV18
CDR3: CSASTGDYGYTF; J: TRBJ1-2; V: TRBV20-1
CDR3: CASSQDSGTGRGYTF; J: TRBJ1-2; V: TRBV4-3
CDR3: CASSQDPPGGLYNEQFF; J: TRBJ2-1; V: TRBV3-1
CDR3: CASSLTGQADTQYF; J: TRBJ2-3; V: TRBV5-1
CDR3: CASSPLTHEQYF; J: TRBJ2-7; V: TRBV6-6
CDR3: CASSPPPGANYGYTF; J: TRBJ1-2; V: TRBV18
CDR3: CASSQGQQGARGANVLTF; J: TRBJ2-6; V: TRBV4-1
CDR3: CASSLATGGPYEQYF; J: TRBJ2-7; V: TRBV12-3/TRBV12-4
CDR3: CASSAATSEGPQYF; J: TRBJ2-5; V: TRBV5-1
CDR3: CASSQVQVNSPLHF; J: TRBJ1-6; V: TRBV4-3
CDR3: CASSYVYIPTGELFF; J: TRBJ2-2; V: TRBV6-5
CDR3: CASSPRGTGGQEQYF; J: TRBJ2-7; V: TRBV7-9
CDR3: CASSLRDGTDTQYF; J: TRBJ2-3; V: TRBV5-5
CDR3: CASSLEVAWEKLFF; J: TRBJ1-4; V: TRBV5-6
CDR3: CASSEAGVKEPQHF; J: TRBJ1-5; V: TRBV9
CDR3: CASSPPGHQQETQYF; J: TRBJ2-5; V: TRBV7-9
CDR3: CASSQQGANTIYF; J: TRBJ1-3; V: TRBV4-3
CDR3: CASSYESGGAVNEQFF; J: TRBJ2-1; V: TRBV6-2/TRBV6-3
CDR3: CASGAGAGPYEQYF; J: TRBJ2-7; V: TRBV25-1
CDR3: CASRRNPSGEAQYF; J: TRBJ2-5; V: TRBV6-1
CDR3: CASSLGVSDWDTQYF; J: TRBJ2-3; V: TRBV11-2
CDR3: CASSWTVSYEQYF; J: TRBJ2-7; V: TRBV5-1
CDR3: CASSPGTSGSRRETQYF; J: TRBJ2-5; V: TRBV5-1
CDR3: CASSSRDVGRIYGYTF; J: TRBJ1-2; V: TRBV5-4
CDR3: CASSFGQLNEQYF; J: TRBJ2-7; V: TRBV7-9
CDR3: CASSGGGPVKDTQYF; J: TRBJ2-3; V: TRBV7-2
CDR3: CATSRGMGQRPYEQYF; J: TRBJ2-7; V: TRBV15
CDR3: CASTTGWGPNEQFF; J: TRBJ2-1; V: TRBV7-2
CDR3: CASSRVPREGKTQYF; J: TRBJ2-5; V: TRBV6-1
CDR3: CASSIRQGDPNTEAFF; J: TRBJ1-1; V: TRBV3-1